This T cell receptor (beta chain) was identified during a study of shared clonotypes between healthy human individuals. Findings and caveats of the study: Larger estimated richness was generally recorded for naive subsets relative to memory subsets. Rarefaction curves obtained for sorted subsets showed sequencing incomplete despite large depth.

The genomic DNA of each subset was split evenly across several immunoSEQ plates. Sequenced by immunoSEQ multiplex PCR; TCRdb stores in-frame clones only, minus some. The data hold 600,000 to 750,000 clones, with 60% to 80% observed a single time. This clone was observed once. Its target is unknown. The CDR3 loop spans 16 amino acids. CDR1 is MNHEY and CDR2 is SVGAGI in the germline V gene. With V trimmed by 4 bases and J by 5 bases, 10 bases remained unmatched. This receptor was identified in a woman aged 25 to 39 in good health. The sequenced material came from memory CD4+ T cells sorted from blood. Subset described: CD45RA-negative fraction. This sequence joins TRBV6-5 and TRBJ2-7, with 11 nucleotides matching TRBD2. As DNA, the CDR3 is TGTGCCAGCAGTTTTACTAGCGGGAGCTCCCCACACGAGCAGTACTTC. This codes for CASSFTSGSSPHEQYF.